This T cell receptor beta chain originates from a study of T-cell memory formation after mild COVID-19. Study conclusions and caveats: Memory sampled before infection contained some responding clones, suggesting cross-reactive memory joined. Chiefly within CM and EM were the contracting CD4+ clones; CD8+ ones were within EMRA.

This clonotype appeared many times. No antigen is known for it. MiXCR, run by TCRdb on the 5' RACE reads, gives a single entry per CDR3 protein. The sample lists almost 35,000 distinct CDR3 sequences; 7.5% to 8% were seen once. Material for sequencing was PBMCs or a T cell subset sorted from them (not recorded which). This receptor was identified in a man younger than 35 who had mild COVID-19 (a few samples of this study predate the infection). Cell type and time point are not known.

CDR3 residues: CASSFLGGFFNTEAFF. CDR3 coding DNA: TGTGCCAGCAGTTTTTTAGGGGGGTTTTTCAACACTGAAGCTTTCTTT. This sequence joins TRBV6-5 and TRBJ1-1; D might be TRBD1 (6 bases). Per germline, CDR1 MNHEY and CDR2 SVGAGI. This CDR3 region has 16 residues. Trimming took 4 bases from V and 2 from J, leaving 17 bases between them.